One and the same sample provided the 24 T cell receptor beta chains below, sequenced in a study of PD-1 blockade in classical Hodgkin lymphoma. The protocol was immunoSEQ multiplex PCR, while the TCRdb copy is restricted to in-frame clones and leaves out a portion. This table holds approximately 29,000 clones, over 75% found once. The time point denotes: cycle 4 day 1 (C4D1), after 6 weeks of nivolumab. All patients relapsed after autologous stem cell transplantation, and brentuximab vedotin exposure varied. Magnetic negative selection was used to purify CD4+ T cells from thawed PBMCs. Source: CD4+ T cells from blood, taken before the fourth cycle of nivolumab. Every receptor here comes from a human donor with classical Hodgkin lymphoma.

This CDR3 reads CAISEWSGGFADTQYF. For the CDR3, the DNA is TGTGCCATCAGTGAGTGGTCCGGGGGTTTCGCAGATACGCAGTATTTT. The chain carries TRBV10-3 and TRBJ2-3, with D perhaps matching TRBD2 (6 bases). This CDR3 region has 16 residues. The germline gives CDR1 ENHRY, CDR2 SYGVKD. With 1 base removed from V and 4 bases from J, the gap between germline ends came to 15 bases.

This chain uses TRBV4-1 with TRBJ2-1; 10 nucleotides align to TRBD1. This CDR3 has 15 amino acids. Unmatched junction bases numbered 4, after V lost 1 base and J lost 7 bases. Germline V gene lookup returns CDR1 MGHRA and CDR2 YSYEKL. The CDR3 nucleotides are TGCGCCAGCAGCCAAGGATGGACAGGGGGGAATGAGCAGTTCTTC. Its protein product is CASSQGWTGGNEQFF.

This chain connects TRBV19 to TRBJ1-2; D is undetermined. The CDR3 is 13 amino acids. Germline V gives CDR1 LNHDA, CDR2 SQIVND (reference sequence). Trimming shortened V by 6 bases and J by 3 bases, and 11 bases separated the two germline ends. CDR3 sequence reads: CASRRTEDYGYTF. CDR3 DNA sequence: TGTGCCAGTAGGAGGACTGAAGACTATGGCTACACCTTC.

The chain uses TRBV7-9 and TRBJ1-2; TRBD1 aligns across 8 bases. CDR3 size: 15 residues. Per germline, CDR1 SEHNR and CDR2 FQNEAQ (reference sequence). The junction had 9 bases not matched to a gene; V was cut back by 2 bases and J by 7 bases. CDR3 nucleotide sequence: TGTGCCAGCAGCTTACAGACAGGGGAGGATACTGGCTACACCTTC. Its protein is CASSLQTGEDTGYTF.

V and J are TRBV4-3 and TRBJ1-1, with 7 bases fitting TRBD1. Unmatched junction bases numbered 5, after V lost 4 bases and J lost 0 bases. Germline CDR1 reads LGHNA; CDR2 reads YSLEER. This CDR3 spans 15 amino acids. The CDR3: CASSRKQGMNTEAFF. As DNA, the CDR3 is TGCGCCAGCAGCCGAAAACAGGGGATGAACACTGAAGCTTTCTTT.

The V gene is TRBV10-3, the J gene TRBJ1-1; a weak D match, TRBD1 (5 bases). CDR1 is ENHRY and CDR2 is SYGVKD in the germline V gene. Trimming removed 6 bases at V and 3 bases at J, with 20 bases between. CDR3 size: 16 residues. In nucleotides, the CDR3 is TGTGCCATCAGGTCGGGGGAATGGGATGCCGACACTGAAGCTTTCTTT. Translation: CAIRSGEWDADTEAFF.

The rearrangement links TRBV12-5 to TRBJ1-1; possible D gene TRBD1, 6 bases. Germline lookup yields CDR1 LGHNT and CDR2 FRNRAP. This CDR3 has 17 amino acids. The germline V and J ends were trimmed by 0 bases and 0 bases, with 14 bases remaining between them. Here the CDR3 reads CASGLVLTRGLNTEAFF. The CDR3 DNA sequence: TGTGCTAGTGGTTTGGTACTCACCAGGGGATTGAACACTGAAGCTTTCTTT.

This clone is deemed medium-sized. The chain employs TRBV7-9 and TRBJ1-4; unclear D gene. CDR1 and CDR2 (germline): SEHNR, FQNEAQ (reference sequence). V lost 5 bases and J lost 8, with 9 bases in between. The CDR3 extends over 12 amino acids. For the CDR3, the DNA is TGTGCCAGCAGCCCGGAGCTGGAAAAACTGTTTTTT. As protein: CASSPELEKLFF.

The chain combines TRBV20-1 with TRBJ1-2; D not certain. This CDR3 has 11 amino acids. Deletions cut 6 bases from V and 4 bases from J, with 9 bases between. Germline V gene sequence: CDR1 DFQATT, CDR2 SNEGSKA (reference sequence). The CDR3 spells CSATDGYGYTF. CDR3 DNA sequence: TGCAGTGCCACCGACGGCTATGGCTACACCTTC.

The count of this clone is one. CDR3 sequence: CASSLVGVWSYEQYF. The CDR3, as DNA: TGTGCCAGCAGTTTAGTGGGAGTCTGGTCCTACGAGCAGTACTTC. The chain is built from TRBV28 and TRBJ2-7; possibly TRBD2 for D (5 bases). The CDR3 is 15 residues long. Deletions cut 2 bases from V and 1 base from J, with 12 bases between. CDR1 is MDHEN, CDR2 SYDVKM, per germline. The variable domain in full, completed from reference TRBV28 and TRBJ2-7, reads DVKVTQSSRYLVKRTGEKVFLECVQDMDHENMFWYRQDPGLGLRLIYFSYDVKMKEKGDIPEGYSVSREKKERFSLILESASTNQTSMYLCASSLVGVWSYEQYFGPGTRLTVT.

The genes are TRBV6-4 and TRBJ2-1; a possible D gene is TRBD1 (6 bases). CDR3 size: 14 residues. Germline CDR1 is MRHNA and CDR2 is SNTAGT. The germline V and J ends were trimmed by 3 bases and 8 bases, with 14 bases remaining between them. CDR3 sequence reads: CASSELWGLDEQFF. The CDR3 DNA is TGTGCCAGCAGTGAATTATGGGGGCTCGATGAGCAGTTCTTC.

CDR3 residues: CASSIERGRQPQHF. CDR3 sequence (DNA): TGTGCCAGTAGTATCGAAAGGGGCCGTCAGCCCCAGCATTTT. The chain couples TRBV19 to TRBJ1-5; weak D call: TRBD1 (5 bases). Trimming removed 3 bases from V and 6 bases from J, with 12 bases in between. The germline V gene encodes CDR1 LNHDA and CDR2 SQIVND (reference sequence). The length of the CDR3 is 14 residues.

The chain couples TRBV5-4 to TRBJ2-1; 7 nucleotides line up with TRBD2. Losses at the gene ends were 1 base for V and 8 bases for J; bases not matched to a gene: 6. The CDR3 runs to 14 residues. Germline V gene data show CDR1 as SGHNT and CDR2 as YYREEE (reference sequence). The chain's CDR3 is CASSLTLAVDEQFF. The CDR3 DNA reads TGTGCCAGCAGCTTGACCCTAGCGGTGGATGAGCAGTTCTTC.

The chain carries TRBV7-2 and TRBJ1-2, with a weak D call TRBD1 (5 bases). Trimming shortened V by 5 bases and J by 5 bases, and 15 bases separated the two germline ends. The CDR3 loop spans 14 amino acids. The V gene's germline CDR1 is SGHTA and CDR2 FQGNSA. Written as DNA, the CDR3 is TGTGCCAGCAGCCTACGGACACGAAGATATGGCTACACCTTC. This encodes CASSLRTRRYGYTF.

The V and J genes are TRBV11-2 and TRBJ2-3; the D gene could be TRBD1 or TRBD2 (5 bases each). The CDR3 extends over 15 amino acids. V was cut by 7 bases and J by 6 bases, with 20 bases left in between. Germline V CDR1 and CDR2: SGHAT, FQNNGV. The CDR3 DNA reads as TGTGCCAGCACCACCAGAGGGGTAGCGAGGGATACGCAGTATTTT. Its protein is CASTTRGVARDTQYF.

The chain combines TRBV18 with TRBJ2-5, with 8 bases lining up with TRBD2. Germline V lookup: CDR1 KGHSH, CDR2 LQKENI. V was pared by 2 bases and J by 1 base, with 3 bases of the junction left unmatched. CDR3 size: 15 residues. The CDR3 DNA is TGTGCCAGCTCACCAACGGGAGGGAGCCAAGAGACCCAGTACTTC. Protein product: CASSPTGGSQETQYF.

The J gene is TRBJ2-2, the V gene TRBV10-3, with D unclear. The CDR3 extends over 16 amino acids. Trimming removed 1 base at V and 1 base at J, with 10 bases between. Germline V gives CDR1 ENHRY, CDR2 SYGVKD. In DNA form, the CDR3 reads TGTGCCATCAGTGAGTACACGGTCAAGAACACCGGGGAGCTGTTTTTT. It encodes CAISEYTVKNTGELFF.

This chain joins TRBV19 and TRBJ1-5; perhaps TRBD1 as D (5 bases). CDR1 and CDR2 (germline): LNHDA, SQIVND (reference sequence). This CDR3 spans 15 amino acids. The V and J ends lost 3 bases and 1 base respectively, with 10 bases between them. CDR3 protein: CASSIAGPSNQPQHF. For the CDR3, the DNA is TGTGCCAGTAGTATCGCAGGGCCCAGCAATCAGCCCCAGCATTTT.

CDR3 bases: TGTGCCAGTAGTATCAATTCACTAGCGGGAGAGCACGAGCAGTACTTC. This translates into CASSINSLAGEHEQYF. V gene TRBV19 combines with J gene TRBJ2-7; 11 nucleotides line up with TRBD2. The CDR3 contains 16 residues. Germline assignment: CDR1 LNHDA and CDR2 SQIVND (reference sequence). The ends lost 3 bases at V and 5 bases at J; junction bases unmatched: 9.

The CDR3: CASWDQNQDTQYF. CDR3 bases: TGTGCCAGCTGGGACCAGAATCAGGATACGCAGTATTTT. This chain joins TRBV5-4 and TRBJ2-3; perhaps D is TRBD1 or TRBD2 (5 bases each). Trimming removed 7 bases at V and 6 bases at J, with 15 bases between. The CDR3 is made up of 13 amino acids. Germline values: CDR1 SGHNT, CDR2 YYREEE (reference sequence).

This sequence joins TRBV11-2 and TRBJ2-2, with 8 bases that match TRBD2. V was pared by 1 base and J by 2 bases, with 3 bases of the junction left unmatched. Germline assignment: CDR1 SGHAT and CDR2 FQNNGV. The CDR3 consists of 16 residues. The CDR3 reads CASSLGGTRNTGELFF. CDR3 nucleotide sequence: TGTGCCAGCAGCTTAGGGGGGACTAGAAACACCGGGGAGCTGTTTTTT.

The J gene is TRBJ1-5, the V gene TRBV7-9; possibly TRBD1 for D (6 bases). The CDR3 totals 15 residues. Trimming stripped 1 base from V and 6 bases from J, with 13 bases between. Germline V gives CDR1 SEHNR, CDR2 FQNEAQ (reference sequence). The CDR3 region is CASSLVGGASQPQHF. Written as DNA, the CDR3 is TGTGCCAGCAGCTTAGTGGGGGGGGCGAGTCAGCCCCAGCATTTT.

This chain joins TRBV2 and TRBJ2-3; 9 bases fit TRBD1. With V trimmed by 2 bases and J by 14 bases, 14 bases remained unmatched. Germline V CDR1 and CDR2: SNHLY, FYNNEI. The CDR3 is made up of 15 amino acids. CDR3 amino acids: CASSEWGTGPTTLYF. The CDR3, as DNA: TGTGCCAGCAGTGAATGGGGGACAGGGCCCACTACACTGTATTTT. Together with reference TRBV2 and TRBJ2-3, the CDR3 gives the full variable domain: EPEVTQTPSHQVTQMGQEVILRCVPISNHLYFYWYRQILGQKVEFLVSFYNNEISEKSEIFDDQFSVERPDGSNFTLKIRSTKLEDSAMYFCASSEWGTGPTTLYFGPGTRLTVL.

The gene calls are TRBV10-3 and TRBJ1-1, with 8 nucleotides matching TRBD1. Germline V gene data show CDR1 as ENHRY and CDR2 as SYGVKD. This CDR3 is 15 amino acids long. With V trimmed by 3 bases and J by 4 bases, 7 bases remained unmatched. The CDR3 DNA reads TGTGCCATCAGTGACGACAGGGGAAGGAGCACTGAAGCTTTCTTT. Translated, it gives CAISDDRGRSTEAFF.